The present TCR beta chain was sequenced within a study of shared clonotypes between healthy human individuals. As for the study in general: Used for every donor were three CD4 naive, three CD4 memory, two CD8 naive and one CD8 memory plate.

The CDR3 covers 15 residues. The V end was cut by 5 bases, the J end by 8 bases, with 21 bases between. The germline V gene has CDR1 MNHEY and CDR2 SMNVEV (reference sequence). Notes on this clone: Its specificity is not known.

TCRdb's table, derived via immunoSEQ multiplex PCR, lists solely in-frame clones and lacks some. The data show about 2,100,000 clones, about 93% seen once. Naive CD8 cells, CD45RO-negative and positively selected for CCR7, excluded terminally differentiated effector memory CD45RA+ cells. The donor population consisted of healthy HIV-negative adults with no recent acute infections or vaccinations. Overall study findings and caveats: Estimated clonotype richness was generally higher in naive than memory subsets.

The chain is built from TRBV27 and TRBJ1-2; weak D call: TRBD1 (5 bases). The clonotype comes from a young man in good health. Some clones in this sample may be carry-over from other donors' samples. The sample was naive CD8+ T cells from PBMCs. CDR3 nucleotide sequence: TGTGCCAGCAGTCTATGGGGGGACTCAAGGGAGGGCTACACCTTC. It translates to CASSLWGDSREGYTF.